This T cell receptor (beta chain) was retrieved from a study of T-cell reconstitution after alpha-beta-depleted transplantation in children. The study's findings and limits: T-cell counts and diversity were attributed mostly to newly produced T cells one year after transplant. Alpha-beta T cells present about two months after transplant were reported to originate from several hundred expanded graft clones.

Remarks on this clonotype: The antigen is not known. This clone may be a read error of a much larger clone one base away.

The CDR3 runs to 13 residues. CDR1 DFQATT and CDR2 SNEGSKA come from the germline V gene (reference sequence). A TCRbeta library incorporating unique molecular identifiers was prepared. TCRdb used MiXCR to reprocess the PCR reads, holding one entry per CDR3 protein. The data contain a few hundred thousand distinct CDR3 sequences, 25% to 30% of them singletons. This receptor was obtained from a boy in the first two years of life with Wiskott-Aldrich syndrome, due to receive a stem cell transplant. The chain employs TRBV20-1 and TRBJ2-7; tentatively, D is TRBD1 (6 bases). Sequencing was performed on PBMCs, taken before TCRalphabeta/CD19-depleted stem cell transplant. Written as DNA, the CDR3 is TGCAGTGCATCGACAGGATTATACTACGAGCAGTGCTTC. It translates to CSASTGLYYEQCF.